This TCR beta chain was recorded in a study of a mutant IDH1 vaccine in newly diagnosed glioma. Study summary: Sex distribution of treated patients was approximately 60% male and about 38% female; mean age was roughly 37 years. Patients previously underwent radiotherapy, temozolomide, or both, and most underwent both. Study-level results: Across multiple MHC alleles, around 92% of patients had vaccine-induced responses.

With respect to this clone: Its matching antigen is unknown.

The method was immunoSEQ multiplex PCR; TCRdb's version includes in-frame clones alone and lacks a portion of them. There are approximately 100,000 clones in the sample; roughly 90% occur only once, and 0.56% lies in the top ten. Noted time point: baseline, week 1 (first vaccination visit). As to treatment: pre-vaccination baseline after standard-of-care therapy. Diagnosis in the donors showed new WHO grade 3 or 4 astrocytomas that were IDH1-mutant and ATRX-lost. CDR3 length: 12 amino acids. V lost 8 bases and J lost 8, with 12 bases in between. Germline lookup yields CDR1 MGHDK and CDR2 SYGVNS. The clonotype comes from a woman between 50 and 59 years old with glioma. The chain has TRBV25-1 and TRBJ1-4; a possible D gene is TRBD1 (6 bases). Sequencing was performed on PBMCs, taken from a glioma patient treated with radiotherapy, temozolomide or both. CDR3 sequence (DNA): TGTGCCAGCGGGCCTAGGGGGGAAAAACTGTTTTTT. Protein: CASGPRGEKLFF.